This TCR beta chain was recovered during a study of cytomegalovirus exposure and HLA in healthy donors. Primers: 60 Vbeta forward and 13 Jbeta reverse. The repertoire was sequenced with immunoSEQ multiplex PCR; TCRdb's copy has only in-frame clones and lacks some. The sample records 120,000 or so clones, over 75% being singletons. This clone showed up just a few times. The antigen is unknown. Germline CDR1 reads LGHNT; CDR2 reads FRNRAP. The CDR3 has 20 residues. With 0 bases removed from V and 5 bases from J, the gap between germline ends came to 28 bases. Points from the study as a whole: The only immune exposure information that was available was CMV serostatus. Researchers counted roughly 160 TCR beta chains as cytomegalovirus-associated. In a later analysis, a missense DCLRE1C variant was linked to TCR beta V- and J-gene trimming. Per published reports, the classifier diagnosed cytomegalovirus status with high specificity and sensitivity.

The clonotype comes from a human donor in good health. The chain uses TRBV12-5 and TRBJ1-1; D perhaps matches TRBD1 (5 bases). The sequenced sample was PBMCs. The CDR3 is CASGLVHREGFTWGRTEAFF. For the CDR3, the DNA is TGTGCTAGTGGTTTGGTACATAGGGAGGGGTTCACCTGGGGGAGGACTGAAGCTTTCTTT.